Sequencing of this TCR beta chain was carried out in a study of cytomegalovirus exposure and HLA in healthy donors. Across the whole study: Earlier sequencing of 150 million to 200 million T cells yielded approximately 100 million unique TCR beta sequences. The study's findings and limits: There were 150 to 200 TCR beta chains listed as cytomegalovirus-associated. In vitro, a few CMV-associated chains proved specific for CMV antigens.

The ends lost 4 bases at V and 4 bases at J; junction bases unmatched: 9. The CDR3 has 15 amino acids. Per germline, CDR1 SGHRS and CDR2 YFSETQ. The donors were healthy bone marrow donors. Both 60 Vbeta primers and 13 Jbeta primers went into the PCR. Measured with immunoSEQ multiplex PCR; TCRdb has only the in-frame clones, and not every one. The sample holds over 15,000 clones; about four fifths are singletons and the top ten take 20% to 25%. As regards this clone: What it recognizes is unknown.

This rearrangement joins TRBV5-1 to TRBJ2-3, with 7 nucleotides matching TRBD2. This sequence was found in a human donor in good health. Specimen: PBMCs. DNA of the CDR3: TGCGCCAGCAGCCTTGGACTAGTTAGGGCAGATACGCAGTATTTT. Translating gives CASSLGLVRADTQYF.